These 25 T cell receptor beta chains originate from one sample sequenced in a study of T cells in narcolepsy. This table comes from immunoSEQ multiplex PCR, and its TCRdb copy is limited to in-frame clones, with some not included. The sample lists around 25,000 clones; about 80% were seen once. The sample comprised CD45RA- memory CD4+ T cells from PBMCs. These receptors originate from a human donor with narcolepsy.

As concerns this clone: Germline is not matched at one junction end, which may reflect a read error. The sample holds other DNA sequences that translate to the same CDR3. The J gene is TRBJ1-1, the V gene TRBV6-1, with D hard to call. The CDR3 spans 13 residues. Germline V gene lookup returns CDR1 MNHNS and CDR2 SASEGT. The CDR3 nucleotides read TGTGCTAGCAGTGAAATCGAGAACACTGAAGCTTTCTTT. Translated: CASSEIENTEAFF.

This clone was recorded only once. In DNA, the CDR3 is TGTGCCAGCAGCTTCCCACAGGGCCTCTATGGCTACACCTTC. Protein product: CASSFPQGLYGYTF. The chain carries TRBV7-2 and TRBJ1-2, with a tentative D call TRBD1 (6 bases). Germline V gene lookup returns CDR1 SGHTA and CDR2 FQGNSA. CDR3 length: 14 residues. The V and J ends lost 3 bases and 4 bases respectively, with 12 bases between them.

This clone was recorded a few times. This rearrangement joins TRBV19 to TRBJ2-1, with 8 bases that match TRBD1. The CDR3 contains 14 residues. Germline V CDR1 and CDR2: LNHDA, SQIVND (reference sequence). Trimming at V came to 4 bases and at J to 5 bases, leaving 4 bases not matched to a gene. The CDR3 reads CASSRGQANNEQFF. Here the CDR3 DNA reads TGTGCCAGTAGTAGGGGACAGGCTAACAATGAGCAGTTCTTC.

The chain links TRBV5-4 to TRBJ2-7; 13 bases agree with TRBD2. J lost 2 bases, V lost 4 bases, and 6 bases had no gene match. The CDR3 contains 16 residues. CDR1 is SGHNT, CDR2 YYREEE, per germline (reference sequence). In nucleotides, the CDR3 is TGTGCCAGCAGCCAGGGACTAGCGGGGTCGGCCTACGAGCAGTACTTC. Protein product: CASSQGLAGSAYEQYF.

V and J are TRBV5-4 and TRBJ2-5; TRBD2 matches at 10 bases. The CDR3 loop spans 17 amino acids. With V trimmed by 4 bases and J by 1 base, 10 bases remained unmatched. Germline V lookup: CDR1 SGHNT, CDR2 YYREEE (reference sequence). CDR3 protein: CASSPKVAGGPQETQYF. Here the CDR3 DNA reads TGTGCCAGCAGCCCAAAGGTAGCGGGGGGACCCCAAGAGACCCAGTACTTC.

About this clone: At one end the junction does not follow the germline gene, possibly because of a read error. V gene TRBV7-7 combines with J gene TRBJ2-2; 9 bases agree with TRBD2. The CDR3 consists of 16 residues. From germline, CDR1 is SSHAT and CDR2 FNYEAQ (reference sequence). The CDR3 reads CASSSRREGPTGELFF. Written as DNA, the CDR3 is TGTGCTAGCAGCTCCCGGCGGGAGGGGCCCACCGGGGAGCTGTTTTTT. Filled out from reference TRBV7-7 and TRBJ2-2, the complete variable domain reads GAGVSQSPRYKVTKRGQDVTLRCDPISSHATLYWYQQALGQGPEFLTYFNYEAQPDKSGLPSDRFSAERPEGSISTLTIQRTEQRDSAMYRCASSSRREGPTGELFFGEGSRLTVL.

The chain couples TRBV29-1 to TRBJ1-1; 7 nucleotides match TRBD1. This CDR3 has 14 amino acids. CDR1 SQVTM and CDR2 ANQGSEA come from the germline V gene. The J segment lost 1 base and the V segment lost 7 bases, leaving 9 bases of the junction unmatched. The CDR3 sequence: CSAPSDRANTEAFF. The CDR3 coding sequence is TGCAGCGCCCCCTCAGACAGGGCGAACACTGAAGCTTTCTTT.

This sequence joins TRBV10-3 and TRBJ1-3, with D possibly TRBD1 on 5 matching bases. The CDR3 consists of 14 residues. Germline values: CDR1 ENHRY, CDR2 SYGVKD. The V end lost 4 bases, the J end lost 3 bases, and 10 bases lay between the germline ends. The CDR3, as DNA: TGTGCCATCAGTGGGGGGAAAGGTGGAAACACCATATATTTT. Protein product: CAISGGKGGNTIYF.

The V call is TRBV5-1, the J call TRBJ1-1, with a weak D call TRBD1 (6 bases). With 3 bases removed from V and 1 base from J, the gap between germline ends came to 13 bases. Germline lookup yields CDR1 SGHRS and CDR2 YFSETQ. CDR3 size: 15 residues. In DNA form, the CDR3 reads TGCGCCAGCAGCTCCTATCCGGGACAGAACACTGAAGCTTTCTTT. Translated: CASSSYPGQNTEAFF.

The chain uses TRBV6-4 and TRBJ2-5, with 8 bases fitting TRBD1. This CDR3 has 17 amino acids. Per the germline V gene, CDR1 is MRHNA and CDR2 is SNTAGT. The junction had 15 bases not matched to a gene; V was cut back by 6 bases and J by 3 bases. CDR3 in amino acids: CASSKVRGLVEEETQYF. Here the CDR3 DNA reads TGTGCCAGCAGCAAGGTCAGGGGGCTTGTGGAAGAAGAGACCCAGTACTTC.

This clone appeared a few times. The chain uses TRBV18 and TRBJ1-5, with D unresolved. CDR3 length: 13 amino acids. Germline loops: CDR1 KGHSH, CDR2 LQKENI. Between the trimmed V and J ends, which lost 8 bases and 3 bases, there was a span of 11 bases. Here the CDR3 reads CASASYNNQPQHF. DNA for the CDR3: TGTGCCAGCGCCTCATATAACAATCAGCCCCAGCATTTT.

This rearrangement joins TRBV14 to TRBJ1-4, with 9 bases that match TRBD1. V trimming: 2 bases; J trimming: 8 bases; junction bases outside the gene matches: 9. This CDR3 has 16 amino acids. The germline CDR1 and CDR2 sequences are SGHDN and FVKESK. CDR3 nucleotide sequence: TGTGCCAGCAGCCAACGTACCGGGACAGGGAACGAAAAACTGTTTTTT. Residues: CASSQRTGTGNEKLFF.

This clone has just a few counts. The chain employs TRBV11-2 and TRBJ2-6; D gene unclear. CDR1 and CDR2 (germline): SGHAT, FQNNGV. V was clipped by 3 bases and J by 0 bases, with 6 bases between them. The CDR3 length is 15 residues. This CDR3 is CASSFSASGANVLTF. CDR3 coding DNA: TGTGCCAGCAGCTTTTCAGCCTCTGGGGCCAACGTCCTGACTTTC. Complete variable domain (other parts from reference TRBV11-2 and TRBJ2-6): EAGVAQSPRYKIIEKRQSVAFWCNPISGHATLYWYQQILGQGPKLLIQFQNNGVVDDSQLPKDRFSAERLKGVDSTLKIQPAKLEDSAVYLCASSFSASGANVLTFGAGSRLTVL.

There are a few counts of this clone. The chain uses TRBV6-1 and TRBJ1-5; no reliable D call. Germline V gene data show CDR1 as MNHNS and CDR2 as SASEGT. This CDR3 has 14 amino acids. Trimming cost V 4 bases and J 4 bases, with 11 bases left between them. The CDR3 here is CASSGTGLNQPQHF. The CDR3 region has the DNA TGTGCCAGCAGTGGTACGGGCCTAAATCAGCCCCAGCATTTT.

The chain joins TRBV19 to TRBJ1-2; no firm D call. Trimming pared 5 bases from V and 2 bases from J, leaving 9 bases between. CDR1 and CDR2 (germline): LNHDA, SQIVND (reference sequence). This CDR3 is 13 amino acids long. Here the CDR3 reads CASSVRGNYGYTF. CDR3 coding DNA: TGTGCCAGTAGTGTACGGGGAAACTATGGCTACACCTTC.

The chain has TRBV6-1 and TRBJ1-5; D might be TRBD1 (5 bases). Germline V gives CDR1 MNHNS, CDR2 SASEGT. The V gene lost 6 bases and the J gene lost 5 bases, with 11 bases spanning the gap. The CDR3 loop spans 13 amino acids. CDR3 sequence (DNA): TGTGCCAGCAGCCCGCAGGGAGATCAGCCCCAGCATTTT. It is translated as CASSPQGDQPQHF.

The V and J genes are TRBV7-3 and TRBJ2-3; no definite D call. Germline V gene sequence: CDR1 SGHTA, CDR2 FQGTGA. Trimming pared 5 bases from V and 3 bases from J, leaving 12 bases between. CDR3 length equals 14 residues. CDR3 region: CASSPGRITDTQYF. CDR3 bases: TGTGCCAGCAGCCCCGGACGGATTACAGATACGCAGTATTTT.

The chain uses TRBV2 and TRBJ2-1, with TRBD2 matching over 7 bases. The CDR3 is 16 residues long. Germline CDR1 and CDR2: SNHLY and FYNNEI. After removal of 6 bases from V and 13 bases from J, the junction contained 21 bases not matched to a gene. For the CDR3, the DNA is TGTGCCAGCAGGTCGCGGGACTACCCCCCCAAGTACGACCAGTTCTTC. It specifies CASRSRDYPPKYDQFF.

The gene calls are TRBV6-5 and TRBJ1-5; perhaps TRBD1 as D (6 bases). Germline values: CDR1 MNHEY, CDR2 SVGAGI. The V gene lost 6 bases and the J gene lost 0 bases, with 9 bases spanning the gap. The CDR3 consists of 14 residues. CDR3: CASRLDSSNQPQHF. The CDR3, as DNA: TGTGCCAGCAGACTGGACAGTAGCAATCAGCCCCAGCATTTT.

The chain carries TRBV5-1 and TRBJ2-5, with D perhaps matching TRBD2 (5 bases). The CDR3 totals 13 residues. V was cut by 2 bases and J by 4 bases, with 9 bases left in between. Germline values: CDR1 SGHRS, CDR2 YFSETQ. Written as DNA, the CDR3 is TGCGCCAGCAGCTTACGGGGAAGAGAGACCCAGTACTTC. Translated, it gives CASSLRGRETQYF.

The rearrangement joins TRBV6-5 to TRBJ2-3; a weak D match, TRBD2 (6 bases). The germline gives CDR1 MNHEY, CDR2 SVGAGI. CDR3 size: 15 residues. Trimming took off 5 bases at V and 7 bases at J, with 19 bases between the two ends. CDR3 residues: CASSDWLATDNTQYF. CDR3 bases: TGTGCCAGCAGTGACTGGCTAGCGACGGACAATACGCAGTATTTT.

This chain joins TRBV5-1 and TRBJ2-7, with 7 bases identical to TRBD1. The CDR3 has 14 amino acids. With V trimmed by 4 bases and J by 6 bases, 10 bases remained unmatched. Germline V gene data show CDR1 as SGHRS and CDR2 as YFSETQ. CDR3 bases: TGCGCCAGCAGCCTAAACGACAGGGTCGGCGAGCAGTACTTC. Encoded protein: CASSLNDRVGEQYF.

The V gene is TRBV19, the J gene TRBJ2-7; TRBD1 matches at 7 bases. The CDR3 totals 15 residues. V shed 3 bases and J 9 bases; nucleotides not matched to a gene: 14. Per the germline V gene, CDR1 is LNHDA and CDR2 is SQIVND (reference sequence). In nucleotides, the CDR3 is TGTGCCAGTAGTATGACGAGGACAGGTTATAGGGGGCAGTACTTC. Translated, it gives CASSMTRTGYRGQYF.

The chain uses TRBV19 and TRBJ2-3; D gene unclear. The CDR3 spans 15 residues. V was pared by 5 bases and J by 1 base, with 13 bases between. Germline V gives CDR1 LNHDA, CDR2 SQIVND (reference sequence). CDR3 region: CASSFRVKGTDTQYF. The CDR3 coding sequence is TGTGCCAGTAGTTTCCGGGTTAAAGGCACAGATACGCAGTATTTT.

The rearrangement uses TRBV19 and TRBJ1-3; D is undetermined. This CDR3 is 14 amino acids long. V lost 7 bases to trimming and J lost 0 bases, with 10 bases between them. The germline CDR1 and CDR2 sequences are LNHDA and SQIVND (reference sequence). The DNA of the CDR3 is TGTGCCAGTACTCCAACAGTCTCTGGAAACACCATATATTTT. It is translated as CASTPTVSGNTIYF.